The following is a TCR beta chain sequence with its context. Germline loops: CDR1 SGHKS, CDR2 YYEKEE (reference sequence). V was cut by 6 bases and J by 4 bases, with 14 bases left in between. This CDR3 region has 14 residues. In the original analysis: Amplifying reference gene primers gave estimates of nucleated cell counts. Sequencing was performed with immunoSEQ multiplex PCR; in TCRdb, only in-frame clones are kept and a portion is missing. Clonal size and the V and J genes are those of that table, whereas D and trimming came from the DNA. This table has tens of thousands of clones, about 77% appearing once. The record originates from a study of blood T cell repertoires in COVID-19. Study-level background: Researchers got acute and convalescent COVID-19 samples from the United States, Italy and Spain. In each case, the material was cDNA or gDNA derived from T cells, B-cell-depleted T cells, or PBMCs.

The sequencing sample was made of peripheral blood. The chain employs TRBV5-5 and TRBJ2-1; possibly TRBD1 for D (5 bases). The receptor was derived from a woman aged 65 to 85 with acute or convalescent COVID-19. CDR3 nucleotides: TGTGCCAGCACCCCAGGGCGCGAATACAATGAGCAGTTCTTC. It yields the protein CASTPGREYNEQFF.